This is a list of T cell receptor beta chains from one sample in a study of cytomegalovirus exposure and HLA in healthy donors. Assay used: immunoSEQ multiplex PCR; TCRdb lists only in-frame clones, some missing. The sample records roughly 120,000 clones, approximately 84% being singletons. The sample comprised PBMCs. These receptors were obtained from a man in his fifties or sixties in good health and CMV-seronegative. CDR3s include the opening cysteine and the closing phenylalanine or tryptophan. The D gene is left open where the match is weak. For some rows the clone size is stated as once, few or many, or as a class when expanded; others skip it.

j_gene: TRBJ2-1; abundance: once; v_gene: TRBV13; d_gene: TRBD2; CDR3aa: CASSALGTSKSEQFF; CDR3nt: TGTGCCAGCAGCGCTCTCGGGACTAGTAAGAGTGAGCAGTTCTTC
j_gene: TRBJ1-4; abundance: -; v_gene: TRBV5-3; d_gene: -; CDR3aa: CARSQNRRGYAEKLFF; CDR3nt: TGTGCCAGAAGCCAGAACAGGCGGGGATATGCTGAAAAACTGTTTTTT
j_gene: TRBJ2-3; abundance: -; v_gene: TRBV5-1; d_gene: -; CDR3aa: CASSLGSSTDTQYF; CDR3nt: TGCGCCAGCAGCTTGGGTAGTAGCACAGATACGCAGTATTTT
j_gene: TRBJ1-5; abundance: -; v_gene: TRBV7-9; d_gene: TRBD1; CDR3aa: CASSLALGRGLLGQPQHF; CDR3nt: TGTGCCAGCAGCTTAGCTTTGGGCAGGGGGCTTTTGGGTCAGCCCCAGCATTTT
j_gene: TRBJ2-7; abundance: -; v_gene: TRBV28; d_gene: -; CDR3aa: CASSYPGGEQYF; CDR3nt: TGTGCCAGCAGTTACCCCGGGGGCGAGCAGTACTTC
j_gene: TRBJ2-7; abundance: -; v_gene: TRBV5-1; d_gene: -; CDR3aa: CASSLATGYEQYF; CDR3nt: TGCGCCAGCAGCTTGGCCACGGGGTACGAGCAGTACTTC
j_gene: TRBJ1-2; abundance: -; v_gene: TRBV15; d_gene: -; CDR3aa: CATSRVGQGYFNYGYTF; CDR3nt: TGTGCCACCAGCAGAGTTGGGCAGGGATATTTTAACTATGGCTACACCTTC
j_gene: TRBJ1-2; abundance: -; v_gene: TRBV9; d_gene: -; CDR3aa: CASSSPPGESGYTF; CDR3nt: TGTGCCAGCAGCTCACCCCCGGGGGAGAGTGGCTACACCTTC
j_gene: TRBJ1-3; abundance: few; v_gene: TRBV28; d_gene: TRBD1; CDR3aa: CASSLIKTGGIGNTIYF; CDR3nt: TGTGCCAGCAGTTTGATAAAGACAGGGGGCATTGGAAACACCATATATTTT
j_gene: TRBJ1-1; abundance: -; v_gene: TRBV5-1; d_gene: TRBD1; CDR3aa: CASSSDRGKSTEAFF; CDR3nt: TGCGCCAGCAGCTCCGACAGGGGCAAAAGCACTGAAGCTTTCTTT
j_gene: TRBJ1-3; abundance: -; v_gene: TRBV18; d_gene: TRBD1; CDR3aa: CASSLRQGEGSGNTIYF; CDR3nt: TGTGCCAGCTCGTTACGACAGGGAGAGGGCTCTGGAAACACCATATATTTT
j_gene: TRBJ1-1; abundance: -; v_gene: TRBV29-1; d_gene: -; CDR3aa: CSAAGGRVAEGTEAFF; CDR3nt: TGCAGCGCTGCGGGCGGTAGGGTTGCCGAAGGTACTGAAGCTTTCTTT
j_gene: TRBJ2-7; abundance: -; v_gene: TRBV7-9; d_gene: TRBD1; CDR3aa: CASTIQTGGHEQYF; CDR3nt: TGTGCCAGCACGATACAGACAGGGGGCCACGAGCAGTACTTC
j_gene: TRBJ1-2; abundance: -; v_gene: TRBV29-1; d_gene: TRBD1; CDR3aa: CSVETRDRGTPNYGYTF; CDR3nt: TGCAGCGTTGAAACCCGGGACAGGGGGACCCCTAACTATGGCTACACCTTC
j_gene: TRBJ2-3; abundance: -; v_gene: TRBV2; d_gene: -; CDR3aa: CASSEGQNGADTQYF; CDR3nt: TGTGCCAGCAGTGAAGGCCAGAATGGAGCAGATACGCAGTATTTT
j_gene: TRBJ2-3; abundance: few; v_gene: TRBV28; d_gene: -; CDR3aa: CASSLTSTDTQYF; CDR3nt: TGTGCCAGCAGTTTGACTAGCACAGATACGCAGTATTTT
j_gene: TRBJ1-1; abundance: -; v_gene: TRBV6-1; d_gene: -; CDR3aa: CASMAGRGKAFF; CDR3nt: TGTGCCAGCATGGCGGGGCGCGGTAAAGCTTTCTTT
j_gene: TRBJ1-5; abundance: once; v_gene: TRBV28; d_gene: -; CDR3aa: CASSLIPGGNQPQHF; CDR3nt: TGTGCCAGCAGTTTAATCCCAGGTGGCAATCAGCCCCAGCATTTT
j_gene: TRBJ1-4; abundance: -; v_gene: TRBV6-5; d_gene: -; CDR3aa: CASRERGEKLFF; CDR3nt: TGTGCCAGCAGGGAACGGGGTGAAAAACTGTTTTTT
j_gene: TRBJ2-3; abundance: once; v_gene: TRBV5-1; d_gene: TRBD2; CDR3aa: CASSLVRGGTDTQYF; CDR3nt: TGCGCCAGCAGCTTGGTGCGGGGGGGTACAGATACGCAGTATTTT
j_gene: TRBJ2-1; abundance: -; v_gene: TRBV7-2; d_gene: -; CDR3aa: CASSLSGSPYNEQFF; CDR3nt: TGTGCCAGCAGCTTATCGGGATCGCCCTACAATGAGCAGTTCTTC
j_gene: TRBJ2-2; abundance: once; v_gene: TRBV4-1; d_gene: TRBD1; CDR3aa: CASSHIRGQGANTGELFF; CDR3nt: TGCGCCAGCAGCCATATTAGGGGACAGGGGGCGAACACCGGGGAGCTGTTTTTT
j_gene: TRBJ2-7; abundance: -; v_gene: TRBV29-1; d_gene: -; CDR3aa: CSVGLEGSYEQYF; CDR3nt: TGCAGCGTTGGGCTAGAGGGCTCCTACGAGCAGTACTTC
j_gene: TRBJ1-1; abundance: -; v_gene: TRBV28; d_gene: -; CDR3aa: CASRSVEAFF; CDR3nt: TGTGCCAGCCGGTCCGTCGAAGCTTTCTTT
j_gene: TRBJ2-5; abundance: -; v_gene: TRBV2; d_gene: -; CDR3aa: CASSEAAVGQTQYF; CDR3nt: TGTGCCAGCAGTGAAGCTGCCGTTGGGCAGACCCAGTACTTC
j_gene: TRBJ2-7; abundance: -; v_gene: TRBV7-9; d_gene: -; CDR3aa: CASHNETYEQYF; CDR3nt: TGTGCCAGCCACAATGAAACCTACGAGCAGTACTTC
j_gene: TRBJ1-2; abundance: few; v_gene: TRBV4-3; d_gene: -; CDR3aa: CASSQLVRDLGGYTF; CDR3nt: TGCGCCAGCAGCCAGCTAGTCAGGGATCTCGGCGGCTACACCTTC
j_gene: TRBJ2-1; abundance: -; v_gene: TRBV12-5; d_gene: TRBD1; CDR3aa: CASGYGTGGWNEQFF; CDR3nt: TGTGCTAGTGGTTACGGGACAGGGGGCTGGAATGAGCAGTTCTTC
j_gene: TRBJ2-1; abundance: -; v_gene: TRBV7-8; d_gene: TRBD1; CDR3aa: CASSLLDRGRYNEQFF; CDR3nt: TGTGCCAGCAGCCTACTGGACAGGGGGAGGTACAATGAGCAGTTCTTC
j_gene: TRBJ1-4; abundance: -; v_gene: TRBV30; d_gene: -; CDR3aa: CAWGTGTTLFF; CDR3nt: TGTGCCTGGGGCACAGGGACCACGCTGTTTTTT
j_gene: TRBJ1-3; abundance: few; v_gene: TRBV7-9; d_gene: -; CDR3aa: CASSSEPSGNTIYF; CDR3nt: TGTGCCAGCAGCTCGGAGCCCTCTGGAAACACCATATATTTT
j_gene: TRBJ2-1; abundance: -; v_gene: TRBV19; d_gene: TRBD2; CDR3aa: CASGLAGSSYNEQFF; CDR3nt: TGTGCCAGTGGACTAGCGGGTAGCTCCTACAATGAGCAGTTCTTC
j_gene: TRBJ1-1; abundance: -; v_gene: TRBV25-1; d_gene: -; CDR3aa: CASQGSGRAFF; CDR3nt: TGTGCCAGCCAAGGGTCCGGGAGGGCTTTCTTT
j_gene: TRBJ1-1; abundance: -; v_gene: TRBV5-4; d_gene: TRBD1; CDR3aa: CASSKGQGSEAFF; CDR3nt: TGTGCCAGCAGCAAGGGACAGGGTTCTGAAGCTTTCTTT
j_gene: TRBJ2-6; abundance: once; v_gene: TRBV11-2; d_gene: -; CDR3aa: CASFLGGGSGANVLTF; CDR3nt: TGTGCCAGCTTCCTAGGGGGGGGCTCTGGGGCCAACGTCCTGACTTTC
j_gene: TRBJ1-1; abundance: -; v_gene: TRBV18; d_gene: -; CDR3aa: CASSPIPGAGTEAFF; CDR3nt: TGTGCCAGCTCACCAATTCCAGGGGCAGGCACTGAAGCTTTCTTT
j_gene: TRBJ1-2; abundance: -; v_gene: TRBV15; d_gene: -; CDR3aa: CATREDPNYGYTF; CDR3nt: TGTGCCACCAGGGAGGACCCTAACTATGGCTACACCTTC
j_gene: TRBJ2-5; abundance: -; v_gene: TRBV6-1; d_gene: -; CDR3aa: CASSFQGSQETQYF; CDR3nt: TGTGCCAGCAGTTTCCAGGGGTCCCAAGAGACCCAGTACTTC
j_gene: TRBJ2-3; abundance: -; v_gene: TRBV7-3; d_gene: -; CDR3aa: CASSLPGDTQYF; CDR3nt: TGTGCCAGCAGCTTACCGGGGGATACGCAGTATTTT
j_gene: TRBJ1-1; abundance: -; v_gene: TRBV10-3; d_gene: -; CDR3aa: CAISENRHMNTEAFF; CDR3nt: TGTGCCATCAGTGAAAATAGACACATGAACACTGAAGCTTTCTTT
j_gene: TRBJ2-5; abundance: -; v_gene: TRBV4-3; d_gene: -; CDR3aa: CASSQFRGVGETQYF; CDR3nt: TGCGCCAGCAGCCAATTCAGGGGGGTTGGAGAGACCCAGTACTTC
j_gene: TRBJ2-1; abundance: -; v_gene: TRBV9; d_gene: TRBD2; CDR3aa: CASSGALSGIKNVDEQFF; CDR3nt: TGTGCCAGCAGCGGTGCCCTCAGCGGGATAAAGAATGTCGATGAGCAGTTCTTC
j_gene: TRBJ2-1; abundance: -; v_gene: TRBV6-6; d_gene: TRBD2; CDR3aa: CASSRLANNEQFF; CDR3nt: TGTGCCAGCAGCCGACTAGCGAACAATGAGCAGTTCTTC
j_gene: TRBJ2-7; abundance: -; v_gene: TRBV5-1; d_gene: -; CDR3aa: CASSLAGRPSYEQYF; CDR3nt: TGCGCCAGCAGCTTGGCGGGTAGGCCCAGCTACGAGCAGTACTTC
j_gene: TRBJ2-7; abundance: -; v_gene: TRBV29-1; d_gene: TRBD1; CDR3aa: CSVRGQGDGEQYF; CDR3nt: TGCAGCGTTAGGGGACAGGGGGATGGCGAGCAGTACTTC
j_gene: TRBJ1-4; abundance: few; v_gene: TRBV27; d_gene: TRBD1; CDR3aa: CASSYTTGVNEKLFF; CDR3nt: TGTGCCAGCAGTTATACGACAGGGGTTAATGAAAAACTGTTTTTT
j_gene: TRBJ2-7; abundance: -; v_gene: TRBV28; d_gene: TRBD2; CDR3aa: CAVIPSGDEQYF; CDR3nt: TGTGCCGTAATCCCTAGCGGCGACGAGCAGTACTTC
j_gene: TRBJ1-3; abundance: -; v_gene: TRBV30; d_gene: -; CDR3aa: CAWSVMGTRGNTIYF; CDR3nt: TGTGCCTGGAGTGTAATGGGGACACGAGGGAACACCATATATTTT
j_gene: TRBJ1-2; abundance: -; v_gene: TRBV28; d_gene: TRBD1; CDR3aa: CASSLRDRGGYGYTF; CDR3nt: TGTGCCAGCAGTTTAAGGGACAGGGGAGGCTATGGCTACACCTTC
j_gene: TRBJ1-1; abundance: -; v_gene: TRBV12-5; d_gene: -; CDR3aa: CASGLTSGDTEAFF; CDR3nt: TGTGCTAGTGGCCTAACCTCGGGGGACACTGAAGCTTTCTTT
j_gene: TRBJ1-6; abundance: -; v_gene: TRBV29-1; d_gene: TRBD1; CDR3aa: CSAIDRAGSPLHF; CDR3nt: TGCAGCGCCATTGACAGGGCGGGATCACCCCTCCACTTT